The 3 T cell receptor beta chains listed next were all sequenced from one sample in a study of cytomegalovirus exposure and HLA in healthy donors (dated by TCRdb to the late 2010s). Receptor amplification or capture employed the immunoSEQ multiplex PCR assay. The multiplex PCR relied on a mix of 60 forward primers for TCR Vbeta segments and 13 reverse primers for TCR Jbeta segments. Here the immuneACCESS table is served through TCRdb, limited to in-frame sequences with V and J called. Missing clones are a known gap in these copies; in checked studies unresolved V genes cover under half, and the rest lacks a known reason. The sample contains 65,000 to 80,000 clones, about 81% of them found a single time. Of the sample, over 7% falls within the top ten clones. Sequenced: PBMCs. These receptors all stem from a woman in her forties in good health and CMV-seropositive.

The chain links TRBV5-8 to TRBJ2-5; 7 nucleotides match TRBD1. Germline V CDR1 and CDR2: SGHTS, YDEGEE. The CDR3 length is 14 residues. The V gene end was trimmed by 7 bases and the J gene end by 3 bases; junction bases not matched to a gene: 9. CDR3 region: CASRRRDRKETQYF. The CDR3, as DNA: TGTGCCAGCCGACGTAGGGACAGAAAAGAGACCCAGTACTTC.

The chain uses TRBV10-3 and TRBJ2-5; 8 bases are a match to TRBD1. Near its end, the DNA agrees better with TRBJ2-7, so the J call may be wrong. The V gene's germline CDR1 is ENHRY and CDR2 SYGVKD. The CDR3 extends over 13 amino acids. CDR3: CAISADRENEQYF. The CDR3 DNA is TGTGCCATCAGCGCGGACAGGGAGAACGAGCAGTACTTC.

The chain couples TRBV29-1 to TRBJ2-6, with D perhaps TRBD1 (6 bases). V gave up 5 bases and J gave up 0 bases, with 11 bases separating them. Germline CDR1 and CDR2: SQVTM and ANQGSEA. CDR3 length equals 15 residues. The CDR3 is CSVRTDRSGANVLTF. For the CDR3, the DNA is TGCAGCGTTCGGACAGACCGCTCTGGGGCCAACGTCCTGACTTTC.